This passage covers 27 T cell receptor beta chains from one sample sequenced in a study of CD8 T cells in Susac syndrome. The RNA, about 0.45 to 1 ug, was put through reverse transcription using random hexamers. TCRdb passed the immunoSEQ multiplex PCR reads through MiXCR, listing each CDR3 protein once. This table holds roughly 100,000 distinct CDR3 sequences, around 94% found once. Source material: CD4+ T cells from PBMCs. The receptors derive from a human donor with Susac syndrome.

The chain is built from TRBV29-1 and TRBJ2-5; a possible D gene is TRBD1 (6 bases). V dropped 6 bases and J dropped 0 bases, with 17 bases sitting between them. The V gene's germline CDR1 is SQVTM and CDR2 ANQGSEA. This CDR3 has 15 amino acids. The CDR3 is CSVKTGTLYQETQYF. CDR3 in DNA: TGCAGCGTAAAAACCGGGACACTATACCAAGAGACCCAGTACTTC.

This chain uses TRBV12-3 or TRBV12-4 with TRBJ2-7, with unresolved D. Trimming pared 6 bases from V and 3 bases from J, leaving 12 bases between. The CDR3 is 13 residues long. This chain's CDR3 is CASSLKSLYEQYF. CDR3 bases: TGTGCCAGCAGCCTCAAGAGTCTCTACGAGCAGTACTTC.

The chain uses TRBV7-2 and TRBJ2-1; possibly TRBD1 or TRBD2 for D (5 bases each). CDR3 length equals 15 residues. V was trimmed by 3 bases and J by 10 bases, leaving 19 bases between them. CDR1 and CDR2 (germline): SGHTA, FQGNSA. In DNA, the CDR3 is TGTGCCAGCAGCTTTCAGGCTACGGTAGGGGAGGAGCAGTTCTTC. Amino acids: CASSFQATVGEEQFF.

This chain connects TRBV20-1 to TRBJ1-4; no clear D. Deletions cut 7 bases from V and 0 bases from J, with 15 bases between. CDR3 length equals 15 residues. Germline CDR1 DFQATT, CDR2 SNEGSKA (reference sequence). The CDR3 DNA sequence: TGCAGTGTCAGGCGTGGGTCTACAACTAATGAAAAACTGTTTTTT. Protein: CSVRRGSTTNEKLFF.

The chain joins TRBV6-6 to TRBJ2-7; 7 nucleotides agree with TRBD2. This CDR3 is built from 13 residues. In germline, CDR1 is MNHNY, CDR2 SVGAGI (reference sequence). Trimming cost V 7 bases and J 2 bases; bases outside gene matches: 5. CDR3: CASKSGEAYEQYF. The CDR3 region has the DNA TGTGCCAGCAAAAGCGGGGAAGCCTACGAGCAGTACTTC.

Comments on this clonotype: Germline is not matched at one junction end, which may reflect a read error. The chain has TRBV20-1 and TRBJ2-3; 7 bases line up with TRBD1. CDR1 and CDR2 (germline): DFQATT, SNEGSKA (reference sequence). The CDR3 spans 12 residues. CDR3 sequence reads: CTGTENTDTQYF. The CDR3 DNA is TGTACCGGGACAGAGAACACAGATACGCAGTATTTT.

The chain links TRBV29-1 to TRBJ1-2; maybe TRBD1 (6 bases). This CDR3 region has 13 residues. The germline gives CDR1 SQVTM, CDR2 ANQGSEA. The V and J ends lost 8 bases and 6 bases respectively, with 19 bases between them. Here the CDR3 reads CSFKGHRRDGYTF. The CDR3 nucleotides read TGCAGCTTTAAGGGACATCGGAGGGATGGCTACACCTTC.

The chain employs TRBV25-1 and TRBJ2-1; the D gene is possibly TRBD2 (7 bases). The CDR3 sequence is 13 residues long. Germline-derived CDR1 and CDR2 are MGHDK and SYGVNS. With 4 bases removed from V and 8 bases from J, the gap between germline ends came to 12 bases. CDR3 sequence reads: CASSVSGGDEQFF. Written as DNA, the CDR3 is TGTGCCAGCAGTGTATCGGGGGGCGATGAGCAGTTCTTC.

The J gene is TRBJ1-6, the V gene TRBV6-5; TRBD1 might be the D (5 bases). Germline V CDR1 and CDR2: MNHEY, SVGAGI. V was pared by 8 bases and J by 9 bases, with 14 bases between. This CDR3 is 13 amino acids long. Here the CDR3 reads CASFDRGSSPLHF. In nucleotides, the CDR3 is TGTGCCAGCTTCGATAGGGGTAGTTCACCCCTCCACTTT.

The chain couples TRBV5-6 to TRBJ1-6; D gene ambiguous. The V and J ends lost 4 bases and 9 bases respectively, with 8 bases between them. CDR1 is SGHDT, CDR2 YYEEEE, per germline. The CDR3 runs 12 residues. This chain's CDR3 is CASSVISSPLHF. DNA of the CDR3: TGTGCCAGCAGCGTTATATCTTCACCCCTCCACTTT.

The J gene is TRBJ1-2, the V gene TRBV5-6; TRBD1 agrees at 7 bases. The CDR3 length is 15 residues. V was clipped by 4 bases and J by 4 bases; unmatched bases: 10. The V gene's germline CDR1 is SGHDT and CDR2 YYEEEE. The CDR3 nucleotides are TGTGCCAGCAGCCTTACGGGACAGCACTTCTATGGCTACACCTTC. This encodes CASSLTGQHFYGYTF.

This clonotype is a singleton in its sample. This chain connects TRBV30 to TRBJ1-3; D uncertain. V lost 1 base to trimming and J lost 3 bases, with 7 bases between them. Germline V lookup: CDR1 GTSNPN, CDR2 SVGIG (reference sequence). This CDR3 is 13 amino acids long. CDR3: CAWSAGNGNTIYF. The DNA for the CDR3 is TGTGCCTGGAGTGCGGGGAATGGAAACACCATATATTTT.

V gene TRBV30 combines with J gene TRBJ1-4, with TRBD1 as a possible D gene (5 bases). The V and J ends lost 1 base and 5 bases respectively, with 17 bases between them. The CDR3 extends over 16 amino acids. Germline lookup yields CDR1 GTSNPN and CDR2 SVGIG (reference sequence). The CDR3 reads CAWSGGAAGNNEKLFF. The CDR3 nucleotides are TGTGCCTGGAGTGGCGGGGCAGCAGGAAACAATGAAAAACTGTTTTTT.

This sequence joins TRBV11-3 and TRBJ2-3, with D tentatively TRBD2 (5 bases). Germline CDR1 SGHNT, CDR2 YENEEA. The CDR3 contains 14 residues. Trimming cost V 5 bases and J 0 bases, with 9 bases left between them. DNA of the CDR3: TGTGCCAGCAGCCCGGGGAAGAGCACAGATACGCAGTATTTT. This sequence encodes CASSPGKSTDTQYF.

The rearrangement links TRBV27 to TRBJ1-6; 8 bases fit TRBD1. The CDR3 has 14 amino acids. The germline gives CDR1 MNHEY, CDR2 SMNVEV (reference sequence). With 4 bases clipped from V and 7 bases from J, the junction kept 3 bases outside the gene matches. The DNA of the CDR3 is TGTGCCAGCAGTTCGGGACAGGCGAATTCACCCCTCCACTTT. This encodes CASSSGQANSPLHF.

V usage is TRBV9 and J usage is TRBJ2-5; the D is unclear. V lost 3 bases to trimming and J lost 2 bases, with 5 bases between them. CDR3 length: 12 amino acids. Germline CDR1 and CDR2: SGDLS and YYNGEE. The CDR3 region is CASSGKQETQYF. For the CDR3, the DNA is TGTGCCAGCAGCGGAAAGCAAGAGACCCAGTACTTC.

This clonotype has a single count. This chain joins TRBV25-1 and TRBJ2-5; TRBD1 is a possible D gene (6 bases). This CDR3 is built from 17 residues. V was shortened by 6 bases and J by 2 bases, with 22 bases between the two germline ends. From germline, CDR1 is MGHDK and CDR2 SYGVNS. The chain's CDR3 is CASRRPTTGRGQETQYF. The DNA of the CDR3 is TGTGCCAGCAGGAGGCCAACAACAGGGAGAGGGCAAGAGACCCAGTACTTC.

The genes are TRBV29-1 and TRBJ2-1; D is perhaps TRBD1 or TRBD2 (5 bases each). V lost 7 bases and J lost 5, with 18 bases in between. Germline lookup yields CDR1 SQVTM and CDR2 ANQGSEA. This CDR3 spans 14 amino acids. DNA for the CDR3: TGCAGCGCCCTCCGGGACGGCCGAAACAATGAGCAGTTCTTC. It codes for CSALRDGRNNEQFF.

The chain uses TRBV7-6 and TRBJ2-2; D uncertain. Per germline, CDR1 SGHVS and CDR2 FNYEAQ. Trimming took off 2 bases at V and 5 bases at J, with 3 bases between the two ends. CDR3 length: 12 amino acids. The CDR3 protein is CASSLRTGELFF. For the CDR3, the DNA is TGTGCCAGCAGCTTAAGAACCGGGGAGCTGTTTTTT. Together with reference TRBV7-6 and TRBJ2-2, the CDR3 gives the full variable domain: GAGVSQSPRYKVTKRGQDVALRCDPISGHVSLYWYRQALGQGPEFLTYFNYEAQQDKSGLPNDRFSAERPEGSISTLTIQRTEQRDSAMYRCASSLRTGELFFGEGSRLTVL.

V gene TRBV3-1 combines with J gene TRBJ2-7; D could derive from TRBD1 or TRBD2 (5 bases each). CDR3 length: 15 amino acids. V shed 5 bases and J shed 6 bases, with 20 bases lying between them. Germline assignment: CDR1 LGHDT and CDR2 YNNKEL (reference sequence). CDR3 DNA: TGTGCCAGCAGCTCCCCCCTAGGGGCGGGTGTCGAGCAGTACTTC. Translated: CASSSPLGAGVEQYF.

V and J are TRBV10-3 and TRBJ2-3; 9 bases match TRBD2. This CDR3 spans 15 amino acids. Germline V gives CDR1 ENHRY, CDR2 SYGVKD. The ends lost 4 bases at V and 3 bases at J; junction bases unmatched: 5. CDR3 DNA sequence: TGTGCCATCAGTGCGGCTAGCGGGGAAACAGATACGCAGTATTTT. It codes for CAISAASGETDTQYF.

This chain uses TRBV5-1 with TRBJ2-1, with 8 bases that match TRBD1. V shed 4 bases, J shed 0 bases, and the junction held 0 bases outside the gene matches. CDR3 length equals 14 residues. Per the germline V gene, CDR1 is SGHRS and CDR2 is YFSETQ. The CDR3 loop reads CASSTGGSYNEQFF. As DNA, the CDR3 is TGCGCCAGCAGCACAGGGGGCTCCTACAATGAGCAGTTCTTC.

The genes are TRBV28 and TRBJ2-3; 15 bases map to TRBD2. The CDR3 is 18 residues long. CDR1 is MDHEN and CDR2 is SYDVKM in the germline V gene. V was clipped by 5 bases and J by 3 bases; unmatched bases: 9. The chain's CDR3 is CASSRTSGGDSGTDTQYF. The CDR3 DNA follows: TGTGCCAGCAGTCGGACTAGCGGGGGGGATTCGGGAACAGATACGCAGTATTTT.

This chain links TRBV9 with TRBJ2-1, with 7 positions matching TRBD2. Trimming at V came to 6 bases and at J to 6 bases, leaving 12 bases not matched to a gene. The CDR3 is made up of 15 amino acids. Germline values: CDR1 SGDLS, CDR2 YYNGEE. CDR3 sequence: CASTPAASGINEQFF. The CDR3 region has the DNA TGTGCCAGCACCCCCGCCGCTAGCGGCATCAATGAGCAGTTCTTC.

V gene TRBV29-1 combines with J gene TRBJ2-3, with a possible D match to TRBD2 (7 bases). Germline V lookup: CDR1 SQVTM, CDR2 ANQGSEA. V lost 7 bases and J 6 bases, leaving 14 bases between the germline ends. The CDR3 sequence is 12 residues long. In DNA, the CDR3 is TGCAGCGCCTCGCGGGGGCAGGATACGCAGTATTTT. Translating gives CSASRGQDTQYF.

As regards this clonotype: The junction departs from the called germline gene at one end, perhaps through a read error. The J gene is TRBJ2-5, the V gene TRBV12-3 or TRBV12-4; 10 bases map to TRBD1. The CDR3 extends over 14 amino acids. The CDR3 protein is CASSLGTGDETQYF. In nucleotides, the CDR3 is TGTGCCAGCAGCTTAGGGACAGGGGACGAGACCCAGTACTTC.

The V call is TRBV7-8, the J call TRBJ2-2; maybe TRBD2 (6 bases). Germline values: CDR1 SGHVS, CDR2 FQNEAQ. The CDR3 is 16 amino acids. V was cut by 5 bases and J by 3 bases, with 16 bases left in between. CDR3 sequence reads: CASSARRDFHTGELFF. The DNA for the CDR3 is TGTGCCAGCAGCGCCCGAAGGGACTTTCACACCGGGGAGCTGTTTTTT.